This TCR beta chain is drawn from a study of blood T cells in healthy people across ages. Notes on the study in general: The study found TCR beta diversity correlated strongly with naive T cell percentage. Long-lived donors exceeded aged donors in naive CD4+ cells and diversity.

Concerning this clonotype: What it binds is not known.

CDR1 SGDLS and CDR2 YYNGEE come from the germline V gene. V trimming: 2 bases; J trimming: 5 bases; junction bases outside the gene matches: 6. The CDR3 consists of 15 residues. A sample-barcoded 5' primer and a J-beta primer mix were used in a second PCR of roughly 7 to 11 cycles. Each CDR3 protein gets one entry after TCRdb re-called the 5' RACE reads with MiXCR. The sample includes around 1.5 million distinct CDR3 sequences, about 31% seen only once; the top ten take roughly 10%. The draw of peripheral blood yielded roughly 9.1 milliliters from each donor. The chain joins TRBV9 to TRBJ2-1; 8 positions match TRBD1. Sequenced: blood. The clonotype comes from a woman aged 30 to 39 in good health. Here the CDR3 reads CASSVVGQANNEQFF. The CDR3, as DNA: TGTGCCAGCAGCGTCGTGGGACAGGCCAACAATGAGCAGTTCTTC.